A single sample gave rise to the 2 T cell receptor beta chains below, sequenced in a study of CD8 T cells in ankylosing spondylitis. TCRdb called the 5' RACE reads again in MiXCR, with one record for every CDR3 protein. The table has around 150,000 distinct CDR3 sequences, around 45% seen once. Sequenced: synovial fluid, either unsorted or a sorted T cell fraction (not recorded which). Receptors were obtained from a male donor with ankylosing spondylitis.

CDR3 nucleotides: TGTGCCACCAGTGACCCCAGCGGGAGGGACCACAATGAGCAGTTCTTC. The encoded protein is CATSDPSGRDHNEQFF. The chain recombines TRBV24-1 with TRBJ2-1; 10 bases agree with TRBD2. Germline lookup yields CDR1 KGHDR and CDR2 SFDVKD. There are 16 residues in the CDR3. Trimming took 4 bases from V and 5 from J; bases not matched to a gene: 7.

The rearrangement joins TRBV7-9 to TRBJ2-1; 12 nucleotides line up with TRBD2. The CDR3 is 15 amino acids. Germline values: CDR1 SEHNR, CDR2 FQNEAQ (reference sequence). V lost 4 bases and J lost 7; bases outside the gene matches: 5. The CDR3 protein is CASSSAGLAGNEQFF. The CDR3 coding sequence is TGTGCCAGCAGCTCCGCTGGACTAGCGGGAAATGAGCAGTTCTTC.